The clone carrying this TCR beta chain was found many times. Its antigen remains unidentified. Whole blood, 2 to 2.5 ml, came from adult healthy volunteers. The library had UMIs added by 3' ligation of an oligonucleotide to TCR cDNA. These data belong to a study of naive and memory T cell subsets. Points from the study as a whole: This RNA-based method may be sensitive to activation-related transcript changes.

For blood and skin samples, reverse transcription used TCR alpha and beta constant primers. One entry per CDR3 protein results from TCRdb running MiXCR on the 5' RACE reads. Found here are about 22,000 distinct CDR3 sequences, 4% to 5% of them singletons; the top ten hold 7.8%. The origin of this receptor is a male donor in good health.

The CDR3 DNA reads as TGTGCCAGCAGTGACCAATGGGGAAACGAGCAGTTCTTC. Protein product: CASSDQWGNEQFF. This chain links TRBV6-4 with TRBJ2-1; no reliable D call. V gave up 2 bases and J gave up 10 bases, with 12 bases separating them. The CDR3 runs to 13 residues. The germline gives CDR1 MRHNA, CDR2 SNTAGT.